The 18 T cell receptor beta chains below were found in one sample sequenced in a study of Ad26.COV2.S vaccination and SARS-CoV-2 variants. Regarding treatment: some 20 received Ad26.COV2.S at low or high dose, single or two shots; about five received placebo; per-sample allocation not given. Sampling happened 63 days after the first vaccine or placebo injection. Only in-frame clones appear in the TCRdb table, and some are missing; sequencing was by immunoSEQ multiplex PCR. The sample has about 400,000 clones, 83% seen once. The starting material was peripheral blood, obtained in a trial of Ad26.COV2.S vaccine versus placebo. The receptor set was obtained from a person aged 18 to 65 who received the Ad26.COV2.S COVID-19 vaccine or a placebo.

V and J are TRBV19 and TRBJ2-3; D is perhaps TRBD1 or TRBD2 (5 bases each). The ends were cut back, 5 bases at V and 4 bases at J, with 13 bases in the middle. This CDR3 is 14 amino acids long. Looked up from germline, CDR1 is LNHDA and CDR2 is SQIVND (reference sequence). CDR3 DNA: TGTGCCAGTAGTGGCGGGTGGGGCGCAGATACGCAGTATTTT. Encoded protein: CASSGGWGADTQYF.

V is TRBV27 and J is TRBJ1-1, with D perhaps TRBD1 (5 bases). Germline-derived CDR1 and CDR2 are MNHEY and SMNVEV (reference sequence). V shed 2 bases and J shed 1 base, with 8 bases lying between them. There are 14 residues in the CDR3. CDR3: CASSLDSGNTEAFF. For the CDR3, the DNA is TGTGCCAGCAGTTTAGACAGTGGGAACACTGAAGCTTTCTTT.

This clone showed up just a few times. The chain recombines TRBV6-5 with TRBJ2-5; 14 nucleotides line up with TRBD2. The CDR3 contains 15 residues. Trimming took 7 bases from V and 3 from J; bases not matched to a gene: 4. Germline loops: CDR1 MNHEY, CDR2 SVGAGI. In DNA form, the CDR3 reads TGTGCCAGCACCCGGACTAGCGGGAGGAAAGAGACCCAGTACTTC. As protein: CASTRTSGRKETQYF.

The rearrangement uses TRBV9 and TRBJ2-7; D not certain. Germline assignment: CDR1 SGDLS and CDR2 YYNGEE. Trimming took 0 bases from V and 0 from J, leaving 7 bases between them. This CDR3 spans 14 amino acids. CDR3 DNA sequence: TGTGCCAGCAGCGTAGTCCCTAGCTCCTACGAGCAGTACTTC. It encodes CASSVVPSSYEQYF.

In DNA, the CDR3 is TGTGCCAGCAGCTTAGGCGGGAAGTATGAGCAGTTCTTC. The encoded protein is CASSLGGKYEQFF. The rearrangement joins TRBV7-9 to TRBJ2-1; D perhaps matches TRBD2 (6 bases). Looked up from germline, CDR1 is SEHNR and CDR2 is FQNEAQ (reference sequence). The CDR3 has 13 amino acids. V was shortened by 1 base and J by 8 bases, with 9 bases between the two germline ends.

The V and J genes are TRBV7-9 and TRBJ2-2; D not resolved. Trimming pared 5 bases from V and 8 bases from J, leaving 6 bases between. Germline V gene sequence: CDR1 SEHNR, CDR2 FQNEAQ (reference sequence). The CDR3 is 11 amino acids. CDR3 coding DNA: TGTGCCAGCAGCCGAATGGGGGAGCTGTTTTTT. Its protein product is CASSRMGELFF. Drawing the rest from reference TRBV7-9 and TRBJ2-2, the complete variable domain is DTGVSQNPRHKITKRGQNVTFRCDPISEHNRLYWYRQTLGQGPEFLTYFQNEAQLEKSRLLSDRFSAERPKGSFSTLEIQRTEQGDSAMYLCASSRMGELFFGEGSRLTVL.

The gene calls are TRBV30 and TRBJ1-1; 12 bases are a match to TRBD1. Germline CDR1 is GTSNPN and CDR2 is SVGIG (reference sequence). The CDR3 has 17 residues. The V and J ends lost 2 bases and 5 bases, in that order; junction bases with no gene match: 12. The DNA for the CDR3 is TGTGCCTGGAGTTTTACTCCGGGACAGGGGGCGCGGACTGAAGCTTTCTTT. Its protein product is CAWSFTPGQGARTEAFF.

The rearrangement joins TRBV10-3 to TRBJ2-7; D tentatively reads TRBD1 or TRBD2 (5 bases each). The CDR3 length is 11 residues. CDR1 and CDR2 (germline): ENHRY, SYGVKD. Trimming left V 11 bases short and J 4 bases short, with 12 bases between. CDR3 protein: CAALRGYEQYF. The CDR3 nucleotides are TGTGCCGCGCTGAGGGGTTACGAGCAGTACTTC.

The rearrangement links TRBV7-9 to TRBJ1-4; unclear D gene. Germline-derived CDR1 and CDR2 are SEHNR and FQNEAQ (reference sequence). The V end was cut by 0 bases, the J end by 7 bases, with 15 bases between. This CDR3 comprises 16 residues. CDR3 DNA sequence: TGTGCCAGCAGCTTAGCGCCGGTGGGGTATGGTGAAAAACTGTTTTTT. This gives the protein CASSLAPVGYGEKLFF.

The rearrangement links TRBV18 to TRBJ2-7; maybe TRBD2 (5 bases). Germline values: CDR1 KGHSH, CDR2 LQKENI. This CDR3 has 15 amino acids. Trimming took off 2 bases at V and 5 bases at J, with 16 bases between the two ends. The chain's CDR3 is CASSPGGPVPHEQYF. The CDR3 DNA follows: TGTGCCAGCTCACCAGGAGGACCTGTGCCCCACGAGCAGTACTTC.

V gene TRBV11-2 combines with J gene TRBJ1-1; a weak D match, TRBD1 (5 bases). The germline V gene encodes CDR1 SGHAT and CDR2 FQNNGV. V dropped 4 bases and J dropped 8 bases, with 14 bases sitting between them. The length of the CDR3 is 13 residues. The CDR3 loop is CASSSILYREAFF. The CDR3 coding sequence is TGTGCCAGCAGCTCTATCTTATACAGGGAAGCTTTCTTT.

The chain is built from TRBV30 and TRBJ1-2; D is ambiguous. This CDR3 spans 12 amino acids. CDR1 is GTSNPN and CDR2 is SVGIG in the germline V gene (reference sequence). V was clipped by 1 base and J by 5 bases, with 8 bases between them. The CDR3, as DNA: TGTGCCTGGAGTGCCCCGGTATATGGCTACACCTTC. This encodes CAWSAPVYGYTF.

The genes are TRBV19 and TRBJ2-6; 7 nucleotides align to TRBD1. This CDR3 is 15 amino acids long. Germline trimming cut 5 bases from V and 0 bases from J; bases unmatched to any gene: 1. CDR1 and CDR2 (germline): LNHDA, SQIVND (reference sequence). This CDR3 reads CASSSGGSGANVLTF. CDR3 DNA sequence: TGTGCCAGTAGTTCAGGGGGCTCTGGGGCCAACGTCCTGACTTTC. Supplemented by reference TRBV19 and TRBJ2-6, the full variable domain reads DGGITQSPKYLFRKEGQNVTLSCEQNLNHDAMYWYRQDPGQGLRLIYYSQIVNDFQKGDIAEGYSVSREKKESFPLTVTSAQKNPTAFYLCASSSGGSGANVLTFGAGSRLTVL.

The rearrangement links TRBV7-2 to TRBJ1-5; TRBD1 matches at 7 bases. The germline V gene encodes CDR1 SGHTA and CDR2 FQGNSA. The CDR3 loop spans 13 amino acids. V lost 6 bases and J lost 5; bases outside the gene matches: 4. The chain's CDR3 is CASRDGQDQPQHF. CDR3 in DNA: TGTGCCAGCAGGGATGGACAGGATCAGCCCCAGCATTTT.

The genes are TRBV5-1 and TRBJ2-7; D might be TRBD1 or TRBD2, each matching 7 bases. Germline CDR1 reads SGHRS; CDR2 reads YFSETQ. Trimming took 3 bases from V and 6 from J, leaving 10 bases between them. CDR3 size: 12 residues. For the CDR3, the DNA is TGCGCCAGCAGCTCCAGGGGGGGCGAGCAGTACTTC. It specifies CASSSRGGEQYF.

The gene calls are TRBV6-1 and TRBJ2-7; 7 bases map to TRBD2. There are 17 residues in the CDR3. J gave up 2 bases and V 2 bases, and 12 bases lay outside the gene matches. Germline assignment: CDR1 MNHNS and CDR2 SASEGT. This chain's CDR3 is CASSERASGIYTYEQYF. The CDR3 bases are TGTGCCAGCAGTGAAAGGGCTAGCGGAATATATACCTACGAGCAGTACTTC.

The rearrangement uses TRBV6-5 and TRBJ2-1; D not certain. The CDR3 contains 11 residues. CDR1 and CDR2 (germline): MNHEY, SVGAGI. V was pared by 11 bases and J by 0 bases, with 5 bases between. The CDR3 spells CALLSYNEQFF. CDR3 sequence (DNA): TGTGCCTTACTCTCCTACAATGAGCAGTTCTTC.

CDR3 amino acids: CASRPPSFGGFGTEAFF. CDR3 in DNA: TGTGCCAGCAGACCACCGTCATTCGGAGGTTTTGGCACTGAAGCTTTCTTT. The gene calls are TRBV25-1 and TRBJ1-1, with unresolved D. The CDR3 extends over 17 amino acids. CDR1 MGHDK and CDR2 SYGVNS come from the germline V gene. Deletions cut 6 bases from V and 4 bases from J, with 24 bases between.